This TCR beta chain was identified in a study of cytomegalovirus exposure and HLA in healthy donors. Overall study results and limits: What a later analysis showed was that several of the most significant clusters appeared linked to common viral pathogens. Per a prior analysis, the majority of TCR beta V segments were productive roughly 90% or roughly 30% of the time.

Amplification used 60 Vbeta primers and 13 Jbeta primers. The method was immunoSEQ multiplex PCR; TCRdb's version includes in-frame clones alone and lacks a portion of them. The table includes 150,000 or so clones, approximately 79% detected once. The germline V gene has CDR1 SGHTA and CDR2 FQGNSA. V lost 1 base, J lost 2 bases, and 20 bases lay in between. This CDR3 contains 18 residues. Sampled while nominally healthy, donors likely had unrecorded immune exposures. To note about this clone: Its antigen is as yet unknown.

The source is a man in his late teens or twenties in good health and CMV-seropositive. Sequencing was performed on PBMCs. This rearrangement joins TRBV7-2 to TRBJ2-5; possible D gene TRBD2, 6 bases. The CDR3 nucleotides read TGTGCCAGCAGCTTAGTCTTGGTGGGTTGGAGGGGTCAAGAGACCCAGTACTTC. Its protein is CASSLVLVGWRGQETQYF.